This T cell receptor beta chain was recovered during a study of blood T cells in healthy people across ages. About the research overall: Template switching picked up about one barcoded beta molecule for each two T cells.

V was pared by 6 bases and J by 4 bases, with 24 bases between. In germline, CDR1 is KGHSH, CDR2 LQKENI. CDR3 length: 17 amino acids. This clonotype was found once. A second 7 to 11 cycle PCR used barcoded and J-beta primers. A single record per CDR3 protein comes from TCRdb applying MiXCR to the 5' RACE reads. The repertoire consists of fewer than 600,000 distinct CDR3 sequences, with about 29% occurring once and the leading ten covering over 3.5%. This sample was also put to use in a study of T cells of mothers and their children. That source reports: Related mother-child pairs showed slightly, non-significantly higher overlap than unrelated pairs.

This chain joins TRBV18 and TRBJ1-2; possible D gene TRBD1, 5 bases. The TCR was taken from a boy aged 2 to 9 in good health. The source material was blood. CDR3 nucleotide sequence: TGTGCCAGCTCTTGGGACTTAAATGGCCGGATTGGCTATGGCTACACCTTC. Protein sequence: CASSWDLNGRIGYGYTF.